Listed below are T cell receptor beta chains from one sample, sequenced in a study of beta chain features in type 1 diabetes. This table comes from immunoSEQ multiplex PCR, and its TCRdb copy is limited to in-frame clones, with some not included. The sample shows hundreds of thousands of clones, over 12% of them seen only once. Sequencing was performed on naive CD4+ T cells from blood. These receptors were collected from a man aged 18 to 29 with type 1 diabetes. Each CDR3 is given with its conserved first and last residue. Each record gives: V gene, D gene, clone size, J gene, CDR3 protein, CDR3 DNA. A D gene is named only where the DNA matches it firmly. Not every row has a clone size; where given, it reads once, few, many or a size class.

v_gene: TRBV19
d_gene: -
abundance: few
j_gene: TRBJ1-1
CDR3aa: CASRKGLEAFF
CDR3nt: TGTGCCAGCAGAAAAGGTCTTGAAGCTTTCTTT

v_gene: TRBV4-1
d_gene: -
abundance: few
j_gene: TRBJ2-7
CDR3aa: CASSQEPRSYEQYF
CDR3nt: TGCGCCAGCAGCCAAGAACCGCGCTCCTACGAGCAGTACTTC

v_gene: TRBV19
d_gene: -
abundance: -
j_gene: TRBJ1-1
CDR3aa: CASNPGMNTEAFF
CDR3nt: TGTGCCAGTAATCCAGGGATGAACACTGAAGCTTTCTTT

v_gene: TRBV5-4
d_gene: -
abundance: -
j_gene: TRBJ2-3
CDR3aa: CASSLGGGGGTDTQYF
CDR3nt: TGTGCCAGCAGCTTGGGTGGCGGAGGCGGCACAGATACGCAGTATTTT

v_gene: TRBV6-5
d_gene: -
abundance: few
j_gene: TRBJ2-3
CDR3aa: CASSYSPTSTDTQYF
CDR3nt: TGTGCCAGCAGTTACTCTCCGACAAGCACAGATACGCAGTATTTT

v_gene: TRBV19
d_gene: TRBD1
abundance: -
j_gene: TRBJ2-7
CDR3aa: CATRTGPTGEQYF
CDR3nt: TGTGCCACTAGGACAGGTCCCACGGGGGAGCAGTACTTC

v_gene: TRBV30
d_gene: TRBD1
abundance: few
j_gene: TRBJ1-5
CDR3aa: CAWRQGAPGQPQHF
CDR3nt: TGTGCCTGGAGACAGGGGGCACCGGGGCAGCCCCAGCATTTT

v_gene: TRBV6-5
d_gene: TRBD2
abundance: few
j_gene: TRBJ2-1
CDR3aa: CASREPGLADNEQFF
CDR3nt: TGTGCCAGCAGGGAGCCGGGACTAGCGGACAATGAGCAGTTCTTC

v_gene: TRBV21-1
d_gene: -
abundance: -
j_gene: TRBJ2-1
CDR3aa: CASSKKGSWGQQYNEQFF
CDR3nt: TGTGCCAGCAGCAAAAAAGGTTCCTGGGGACAGCAGTACAATGAGCAGTTCTTC

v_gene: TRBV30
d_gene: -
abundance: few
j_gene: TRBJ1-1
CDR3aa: CAWSVGGVGTEAFF
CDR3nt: TGTGCCTGGAGTGTGGGGGGCGTTGGCACTGAAGCTTTCTTT

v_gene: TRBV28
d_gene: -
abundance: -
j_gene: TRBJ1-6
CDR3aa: CASSFRTALHF
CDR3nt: TGTGCCAGCAGTTTTAGGACAGCCCTCCACTTT

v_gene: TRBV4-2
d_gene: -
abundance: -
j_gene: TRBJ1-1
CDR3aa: CASSQEIRRGGEAFF
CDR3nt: TGTGCCAGCAGCCAAGAGATAAGGAGGGGCGGTGAAGCTTTCTTT

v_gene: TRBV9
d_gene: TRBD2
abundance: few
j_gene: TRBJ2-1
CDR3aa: CASSPLGGSSYNEQFF
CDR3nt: TGTGCCAGCAGCCCCCTTGGCGGGAGCTCCTACAATGAGCAGTTCTTC

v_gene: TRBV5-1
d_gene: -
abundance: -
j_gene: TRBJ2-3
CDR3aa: CASSLVQRVPDTQYF
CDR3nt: TGCGCCAGCAGCTTGGTACAGAGGGTCCCAGATACGCAGTATTTT

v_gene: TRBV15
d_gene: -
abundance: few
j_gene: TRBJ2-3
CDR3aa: CATSREGPYTQYF
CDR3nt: TGTGCCACCAGCAGAGAAGGACCTTATACGCAGTATTTT

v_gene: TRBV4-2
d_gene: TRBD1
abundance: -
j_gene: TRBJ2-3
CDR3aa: CASSRDRGVDTQYF
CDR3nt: TGTGCCAGCAGTCGGGACAGGGGTGTAGATACGCAGTATTTT

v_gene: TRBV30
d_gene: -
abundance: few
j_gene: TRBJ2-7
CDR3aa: CAWSGQRYEQYF
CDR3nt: TGTGCCTGGAGTGGGCAGCGCTACGAGCAGTACTTC

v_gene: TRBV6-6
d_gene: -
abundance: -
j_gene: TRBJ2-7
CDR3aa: CASSRDSYEQYF
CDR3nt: TGTGCCAGCAGTCGCGACAGCTACGAGCAGTACTTC

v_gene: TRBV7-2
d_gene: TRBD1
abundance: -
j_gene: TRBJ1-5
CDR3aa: CASSSGTGHNQPQHF
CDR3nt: TGTGCCAGCAGTTCCGGGACAGGGCATAATCAGCCCCAGCATTTT

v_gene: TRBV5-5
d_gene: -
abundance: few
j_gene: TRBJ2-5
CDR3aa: CASRDLAETQYF
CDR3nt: TGTGCCAGCAGGGACTTGGCCGAGACCCAGTACTTC

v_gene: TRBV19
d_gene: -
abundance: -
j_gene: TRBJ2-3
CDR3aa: CASSQRAPQDTQYF
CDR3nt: TGTGCCAGTAGTCAGCGGGCCCCCCAAGATACGCAGTATTTT

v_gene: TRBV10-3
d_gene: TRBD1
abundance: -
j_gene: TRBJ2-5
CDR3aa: CAIRTTGETQYF
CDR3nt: TGTGCCATCAGAACGACAGGGGAGACCCAGTACTTC

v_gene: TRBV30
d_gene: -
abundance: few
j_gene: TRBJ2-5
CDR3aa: CASTTGETQYF
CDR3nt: TGTGCCTCGACAACGGGGGAGACCCAGTACTTC

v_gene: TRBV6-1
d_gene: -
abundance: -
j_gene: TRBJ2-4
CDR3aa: CASSEARRQVVQYF
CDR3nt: TGTGCCAGCAGTGAAGCGCGGCGACAAGTAGTTCAGTACTTC

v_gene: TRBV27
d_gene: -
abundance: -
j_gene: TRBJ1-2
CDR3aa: CARGRVKAGYTF
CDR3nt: TGTGCCAGAGGGAGGGTCAAGGCGGGCTACACCTTC